Listed below are T cell receptor beta chains from one sample, sequenced in a study of blood T cells in healthy people across ages. TCRdb reprocessed the 5' RACE reads with MiXCR, giving one entry per CDR3 protein. This table holds roughly 680,000 distinct CDR3 sequences, over 40% found once. Sequenced input: blood. The origin of the receptors is an elderly woman in good health. CDR3s include the opening cysteine and the closing phenylalanine or tryptophan. Each record gives: clone size, J gene, D gene, V gene, CDR3 DNA, CDR3 protein. The D gene is left open where the match is weak. Rows give clone size only sometimes, using once, few, many, or a class for an expanded clone.

abundance: -; j_gene: TRBJ2-3; d_gene: TRBD2; v_gene: TRBV20-1; CDR3nt: TGCAGTGCTGACGGTTTTAGCGGGTCCACAGATACGCAGTATTTT; CDR3aa: CSADGFSGSTDTQYF
abundance: -; j_gene: TRBJ2-1; d_gene: -; v_gene: TRBV25-1; CDR3nt: TGTGCCAGCCGAGGCCCAGGGTCCTACAATGAGCAGTTCTTC; CDR3aa: CASRGPGSYNEQFF
abundance: -; j_gene: TRBJ2-3; d_gene: -; v_gene: TRBV30; CDR3nt: TGTGCCTGGAGTACTAGGGGGGGCATCGGATCGGGTACGCAGTATTTT; CDR3aa: CAWSTRGGIGSGTQYF
abundance: -; j_gene: TRBJ2-7; d_gene: -; v_gene: TRBV3-1; CDR3nt: TGTGCCAGCAGCCACAAGGGTTACGAGCAGTACTTC; CDR3aa: CASSHKGYEQYF
abundance: many; j_gene: TRBJ2-1; d_gene: -; v_gene: TRBV29-1; CDR3nt: TGCAGCGTTGTCGGCAGGGCTGGGAATGAGCAGTTCTTC; CDR3aa: CSVVGRAGNEQFF
abundance: -; j_gene: TRBJ1-5; d_gene: -; v_gene: TRBV20-1; CDR3nt: TGCAGTGCTAGAACCCAGAATAGCAATCAGCCCCAGCATTTT; CDR3aa: CSARTQNSNQPQHF
abundance: -; j_gene: TRBJ2-5; d_gene: TRBD2; v_gene: TRBV6-6; CDR3nt: TGTGCCAGCACCTTACTAGCGGACCAAGAGACCCAGTACTTC; CDR3aa: CASTLLADQETQYF
abundance: -; j_gene: TRBJ1-2; d_gene: TRBD1; v_gene: TRBV7-2; CDR3nt: TGTGCCAGCAGCGCGCAGACAGGGATCAACTATGGCTACACCTTC; CDR3aa: CASSAQTGINYGYTF
abundance: -; j_gene: TRBJ2-1; d_gene: -; v_gene: TRBV29-1; CDR3nt: TGCAGCGTAAGGGCGATCGCCTACAATGAGCAGTTCTTC; CDR3aa: CSVRAIAYNEQFF
abundance: once; j_gene: TRBJ2-3; d_gene: -; v_gene: TRBV6-5; CDR3nt: TGTGCCAGCAGTTACAGCCGAATGCAAGATACGCAGTATTTT; CDR3aa: CASSYSRMQDTQYF